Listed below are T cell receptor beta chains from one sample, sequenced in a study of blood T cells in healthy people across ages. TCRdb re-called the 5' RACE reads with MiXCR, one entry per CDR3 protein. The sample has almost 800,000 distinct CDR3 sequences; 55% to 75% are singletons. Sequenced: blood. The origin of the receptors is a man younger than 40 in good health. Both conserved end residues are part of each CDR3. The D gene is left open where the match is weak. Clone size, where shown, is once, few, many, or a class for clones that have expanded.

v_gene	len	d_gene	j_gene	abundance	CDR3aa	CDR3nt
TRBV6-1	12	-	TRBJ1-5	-	CATRFGLQPQHF	TGTGCCACCCGATTCGGGTTACAGCCCCAGCATTTT
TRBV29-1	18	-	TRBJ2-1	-	CSVVLRGGPSESYNEQFF	TGCAGCGTTGTTCTGCGAGGTGGGCCTAGCGAATCCTACAATGAGCAGTTCTTC
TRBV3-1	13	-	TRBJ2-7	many	CASTSDTRYEQYF	TGTGCCAGCACCTCGGACACGAGGTACGAGCAGTACTTC
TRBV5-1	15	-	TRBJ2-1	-	CASSLRYRETDEQFF	TGCGCCAGCAGCTTGCGTTATAGGGAAACTGATGAGCAGTTCTTC
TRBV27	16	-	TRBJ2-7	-	CASSSKGDGRTYEQYF	TGTGCCAGCAGTTCCAAAGGGGACGGGAGAACCTACGAGCAGTACTTC
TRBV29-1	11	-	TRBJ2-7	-	CSVWGGHEQYF	TGCAGCGTCTGGGGGGGGCACGAGCAGTACTTC
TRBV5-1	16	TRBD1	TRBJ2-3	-	CASSYRGMRGTDTQYF	TGCGCCAGCAGCTACAGGGGCATGAGAGGTACAGATACGCAGTATTTT
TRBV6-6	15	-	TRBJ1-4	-	CASQELGAGDEKLFF	TGTGCCAGCCAAGAATTAGGGGCAGGGGATGAAAAACTGTTTTTT
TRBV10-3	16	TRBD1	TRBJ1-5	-	CAISDMAGGSNQPQHF	TGTGCCATCAGTGACATGGCAGGGGGAAGCAATCAGCCCCAGCATTTT
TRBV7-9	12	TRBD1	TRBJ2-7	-	CASSRTGLEQYF	TGTGCCAGCAGCCGGACAGGGCTCGAGCAGTACTTC
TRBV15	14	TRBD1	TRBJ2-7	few	CATSRDRSTYEQYF	TGTGCCACCAGCAGGGACAGGTCAACCTACGAGCAGTACTTC
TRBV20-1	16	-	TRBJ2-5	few	CSARARDTWYQETQYF	TGCAGTGCTAGAGCCCGGGACACCTGGTACCAAGAGACCCAGTACTTC
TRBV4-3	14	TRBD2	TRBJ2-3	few	CASSREGRADTQYF	TGCGCCAGCAGCCGGGAGGGGAGAGCAGATACGCAGTATTTT
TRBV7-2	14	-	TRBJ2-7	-	CASSPPGQRDEQYF	TGTGCCAGCAGCCCCCCGGGGCAAAGGGACGAGCAGTACTTC
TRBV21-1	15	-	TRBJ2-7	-	CASSKAARGWYEQYF	TGTGCCAGCAGCAAAGCCGCCAGGGGATGGTACGAGCAGTACTTC
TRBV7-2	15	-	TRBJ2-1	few	CASSLRDNSYNEQFF	TGTGCCAGCAGCTTACGGGACAACTCCTACAATGAGCAGTTCTTC
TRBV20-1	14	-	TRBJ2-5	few	CSARGLALQETQYF	TGCAGTGCTAGAGGGCTAGCTCTTCAAGAGACCCAGTACTTC
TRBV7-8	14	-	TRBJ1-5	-	CASSRGQENQPQHF	TGTGCCAGCAGTCGTGGACAAGAAAATCAGCCCCAGCATTTT
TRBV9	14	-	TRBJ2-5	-	CASSRQGGPNEQYF	TGTGCCAGCAGTCGGCAGGGAGGCCCCAATGAGCAGTACTTC
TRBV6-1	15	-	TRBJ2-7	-	CASSEVGGKLYEQYF	TGTGCCAGCAGTGAAGTAGGAGGAAAACTCTACGAGCAGTACTTC